This TCR beta chain originates from a study of Graves' ophthalmopathy and Graves' hyperthyroidism. For donors with ophthalmopathy, the disease showed moderate-to-severe activity, reached CAS ≥3 and NOSPECS ≥4, and had lasted under 3 months. RNA transcripts were the template, and TCR beta CDR3 regions were amplified from them. First-round RT-PCR with HTBI primers preceded a second-round multiplex PCR. A single record per CDR3 protein comes from TCRdb applying MiXCR to the multiplex PCR reads. The table shows hundreds of thousands of distinct CDR3 sequences, with around 15% occurring only once. Germline loops: CDR1 KGHSH, CDR2 LQKENI. V was cut by 5 bases and J by 5 bases, with 10 bases left in between. The CDR3 has 14 amino acids. There are many counts of this clonotype.

The sequenced material came from blood. The source is a woman aged 25 to 39 with Graves' ophthalmopathy. The chain recombines TRBV18 with TRBJ1-6; a weak D match, TRBD1 (5 bases). In DNA form, the CDR3 reads TGTGCCAGCTCAGAGGGACGGGATAATTCACCCCTCCACTTT. Protein: CASSEGRDNSPLHF.